This TCR beta chain was recorded in a study of T cells in tumors after PD-1 blockade. Regarding the study as a whole: Peripheral recruitment is suggested, as some novel exhausted tumor clones were in pre-treatment blood.

As for this clone: As yet, its antigen is unknown.

CDR1 MDHEN and CDR2 SYDVKM come from the germline V gene. Trimming shortened V by 3 bases and J by 2 bases, and 11 bases separated the two germline ends. The CDR3 runs 14 residues. Genomic DNA template from tumor biopsies or peripheral blood, 616 ng to 6,004 ng input. TCRdb's copy holds only in-frame clones and misses some; the assay was immunoSEQ multiplex PCR. The sample includes about 33,000 clones, around 80% seen only once; the top ten take more than 30%. This sequence was found in a human donor with basal cell carcinoma. The rearrangement joins TRBV28 to TRBJ2-7, with D uncertain. Specimen: PBMCs, collected before anti-PD-1 treatment. The CDR3 reads CASSLGGQAYEQYF. CDR3 nucleotide sequence: TGTGCCAGCAGTTTGGGCGGCCAGGCCTACGAGCAGTACTTC.